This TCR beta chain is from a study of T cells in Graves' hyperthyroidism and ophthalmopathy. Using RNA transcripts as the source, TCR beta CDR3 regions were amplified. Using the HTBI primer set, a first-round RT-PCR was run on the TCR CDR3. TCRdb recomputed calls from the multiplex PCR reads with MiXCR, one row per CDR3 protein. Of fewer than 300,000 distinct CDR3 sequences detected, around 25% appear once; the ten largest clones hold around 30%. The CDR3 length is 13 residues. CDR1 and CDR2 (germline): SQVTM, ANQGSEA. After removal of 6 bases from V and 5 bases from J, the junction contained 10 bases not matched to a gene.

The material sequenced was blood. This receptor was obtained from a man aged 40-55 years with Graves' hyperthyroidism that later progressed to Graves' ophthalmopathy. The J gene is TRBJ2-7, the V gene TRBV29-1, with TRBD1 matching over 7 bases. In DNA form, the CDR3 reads TGCAGCGTGGAGACCCGGGACAGTGACGAGCAGTACTTC. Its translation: CSVETRDSDEQYF.